The source of this T cell receptor beta chain is a study of cytomegalovirus exposure and HLA in healthy donors (TCRdb year 2017). About the investigation overall: According to an earlier analysis of 587 of the donors, about 179 million T cells yielded 95 million to 140 million unique TCR beta sequences and 276 Gb of sequence data. An early release that covered roughly 600 HLA-typed donors contained approximately 300 gigabases of sequencing data and around 80 million unique TCR sequences. Of the roughly 400 genotyped donors, about 80% fell in the genetic ancestry cluster associated with self-reported Caucasian donors. The study aimed to test whether cataloging public T cell receptors could reveal signatures of past pathogen exposure. The study profiled the T cell repertoires of more than 500 subjects by immunosequencing and related them to cytomegalovirus serostatus. A separate validation cohort of roughly 120 different subjects was used in addition to the roughly 670-subject first cohort. The study combined high-throughput TCR immunosequencing, statistical association of individual TCRs with disease status, and machine learning to predict cytomegalovirus infection status. A later analysis re-examined previously published TCR beta repertoires from about 700 donors and added high-resolution HLA genotyping to investigate patterns of TCR occurrence. In the later analysis, no new phenotypic data were used to find candidate immune exposures; instead, reliance was placed on TCR beta sequences and their occurrence across donors. In an earlier analysis of 587 of the donors, high-throughput TCR beta sequencing was used to judge whether each TCR beta V gene segment behaved as functional or pseudogenic. Donor age, sex, ethnicity and CMV serostatus were compiled alongside the repertoire data. Genome-wide SNP genotypes for about 65% of the 666 donors were used in a later genetic analysis, which treated that subset as a discovery cohort. Every discovery cohort repertoire had been produced on one sequencing platform. HLA typing covered class I and class II loci at four-digit resolution. The number of donors typed differed by locus, with roughly 620-630 for A, B, C, DRB1 and DQB1, about 500 for DQA1, about 610 for DPA1, and some 450 for DPB1. Roughly 5 DR-DQ haplotypes were handled as single units for association and clustering because linkage in the cohort was strong. Across approximately 400 genotyped donors of the cohort, an average of about 240,000 unique TCR beta nucleotide sequences per donor were sequenced, and approximately 17% of those sequences were non-productive.

Libraries were constructed by the immunoSEQ multiplex PCR assay. For the multiplex PCR, a mixture combining 60 forward primers for TCR Vbeta segments and 13 reverse primers for TCR Jbeta segments was used. Amplification of the CDR3 region of rearranged TCR beta genes was performed with a multiplex PCR assay on genomic DNA. The Illumina HiSeq System was used to sequence the amplified TCR beta libraries as 87-base-pair reads. Per the source publication's procedure: A later analysis counted approximately 76 million unique TCR beta chains across the approximately 700 repertoires, and around 9.9 million of these chains were shared by at least two donors. To remove PCR and sequencing errors, raw reads were error-corrected and collapsed into unique sequences using a nearest-neighbor algorithm that merged closely related sequences. CDR3 sequences were aligned to IMGT reference sequences to assign V, D and J gene segments. For a sequence to be retained, at least a six-nucleotide match to both a V gene segment and a J gene segment was required. Rearrangements were classified as productive when the CDR3 lacked stop codons and remained in frame with V and J, and all other rearrangements were classified as non-productive. CDR3 was defined according to IMGT convention as the region running from the second conserved V-encoded cysteine to the conserved J-encoded phenylalanine. Sequences without an unambiguous match to a single V gene segment were excluded from the earlier analysis of almost 600 of the donors. An earlier analysis of about 590 of the donors classified V segments as functional when productive rearrangements were above 56.7% and as segregating when the standard deviation between donors was above 5%. A statistical classification framework was developed to diagnose cytomegalovirus status using the catalog of TCR beta chain sequences. A later analysis assigned V and J genes by comparing TCR nucleotide sequences with IMGT/GENE-DB human TR gene sequences. Using the TCRdist pipeline, a later analysis assigned CDR3 sequences along with most-parsimonious VDJ recombination scenarios. In a later analysis, each TCR beta chain was defined by its CDR3 amino acid sequence together with its V-gene family, and reads without a unique V-gene family were excluded. As a way to deal with suspected cross-contamination and a sequencing artifact, a later analysis dropped under 600 nucleotide sequences that were highly shared and had low generation probability. In a later analysis, a clonal expansion index was calculated for each public chain from normalized within-repertoire ranks of inferred template counts. A later analysis computed generation probabilities with a VDJ recombination model fitted to out-of-frame rearrangements, and checked the results against IGoR. In a later analysis, TCR-TCR, TCR-HLA and TCR-CMV co-occurrence was scored with hypergeometric tests, and a repertoire-size bias correction was applied to TCR pairs. In a later analysis, false discovery rates were estimated by permuting HLA or CMV assignments 20 times. In a later analysis, co-occurring TCRs were grouped using DBSCAN, and TCRdist sequence similarity was added for clustering within HLA-allele-positive subsets. Repertoires with fewer than 30,000 or more than 120,000 public chains, plus five repertoires with anomalous nucleotide sharing, were excluded from co-occurrence clustering. The source is immuneACCESS, and TCRdb retained only in-frame sequences with V and J called. Part of the clones is not carried over; for the studies checked, unresolved V genes explain less than half of this, and the remainder is unexplained. That table supplies the V and J calls and clone size; D and trimming were determined from the DNA. In all, the sample holds some 150,000 clones, and more than 75% of those were seen once. Jointly, the top ten make up 3.5% of the sample.

In total, approximately 690 healthy bone marrow donors made up the cohort. All cohort members were sampled while nominally healthy, although unrecorded immune exposures were likely present. Of the 690 or so cohort members, roughly 300 had positive CMV serostatus and approximately 400 had negative CMV serostatus, and CMV serostatus was not recorded for the donor. Each donor provided a peripheral blood sample, and peripheral blood mononuclear cells were used for TCR beta sequencing. The Qiagen DNeasy Blood Extraction Kit was used to extract genomic DNA from the blood cell samples. On this clone: Its antigen remains undetermined. No much larger clone is present one base from it, and per-base qualities are unavailable.

The study at large found these results: HLA typing was unavailable for some donors at each locus, so association tests used only the typed subset. Linkage disequilibrium might explain the correlated functional status among segregating V segments, but an unknown experimental factor could not be excluded. Most TCR sequences were observed very rarely across donors, whereas some public TCRs were present in many individuals. About 17 rarely observed V segments, including chromosome 9 orphons, were excluded from the earlier analysis of several hundred of the donors because counts were too low. When HLA alleles, especially DR and DQ, strongly co-occurred, attributing TCR associations to individual alleles was difficult. The study listed approximately 160 TCR beta chains as associated with cytomegalovirus. According to a later genetic analysis, donors in an Asian-associated ancestry cluster had fewer N-insertions in productive TCRs than the approximately 670-donor mean. Compared with equally common non-associated chains, HLA-associated TCR beta chains in a later analysis were more clonally expanded and had lower generation probabilities. In a later analysis, some 18,000 TCR beta sequences were associated with specific HLA alleles at a false discovery rate of 0.05. In a later analysis, several top co-occurrence clusters were reported to appear linked to parvovirus B19, influenza, CMV and Epstein-Barr virus. In an earlier analysis of approximately 590 of the donors, most TCR beta V segments appeared in productive rearrangements about 87% or about 30% of the time, broadly matching IMGT annotations. Immune exposure information for the cohort was limited to CMV serostatus. A later genetic analysis associated a missense DCLRE1C variant with V-gene and J-gene trimming of TCR beta chains, and an independent cohort replicated the association. A group of highly shared sequence variants was considered likely to be a technical artifact of the sequencing pipeline. In vitro tests confirmed that a few of the cytomegalovirus-associated TCR beta chains recognize cytomegalovirus antigens. A further reported finding was that TCR beta sequences accurately predicted the HLA-A and HLA-B alleles for most subjects in the first cohort. Most CMV-associated TCR beta chains appeared to be HLA-restricted in a later analysis, and the HLA associations seemed to be driven largely by CMV exposure. According to a later analysis, TCR association rates differed among HLA loci, with DRB1 alleles showing the most associated TCRs and HLA-C alleles showing the fewest. The classifier was reported to diagnose cytomegalovirus status with high specificity and sensitivity in both the original cohort and the validation cohort. The authors suggested that the approach could potentially be extended to other disease states and immunological phenotypes. The cohort was sequenced for TCR beta chains only, and without alpha or paired-chain data the features that could be detected were limited. The presence/absence analyses assumed that sequencing depth was roughly uniform across donors, and that assumption may not be true.

The sequenced sample was PBMCs. This receptor was identified in a human donor in good health.

The DNA sequence is given as TGTGCCAGCAGTTTATATGGCGGGGGGGCGACAGATACGCAGTATTTT. The encoded protein is CASSLYGGGATDTQYF. The rearranged chain carries TRBV27 and TRBJ2-3, and 9 junctional nucleotides match TRBD2. The CDR1 and CDR2 encoded by the germline V gene (reference sequence) are MNHEY and SMNVEV. Here V drops 1 base and J drops 3 bases, and the junction holds 5 bases not matched to any gene. The CDR3 goes from the cysteine to the phenylalanine over 16 residues. Only the CDR3 DNA stays, 48 bases, in frame from base 1.